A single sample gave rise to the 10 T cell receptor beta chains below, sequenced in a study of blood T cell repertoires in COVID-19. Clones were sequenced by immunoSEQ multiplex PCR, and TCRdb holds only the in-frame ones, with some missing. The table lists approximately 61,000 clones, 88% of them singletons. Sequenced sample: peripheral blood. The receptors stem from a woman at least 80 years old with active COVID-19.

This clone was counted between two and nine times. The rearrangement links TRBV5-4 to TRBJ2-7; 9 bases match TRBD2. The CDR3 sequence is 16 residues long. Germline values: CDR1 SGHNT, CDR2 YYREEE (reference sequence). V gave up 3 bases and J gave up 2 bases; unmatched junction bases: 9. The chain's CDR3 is CASSSIASGAPYEQYF. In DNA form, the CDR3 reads TGTGCCAGCAGCTCGATCGCTAGCGGGGCCCCCTACGAGCAGTACTTC.

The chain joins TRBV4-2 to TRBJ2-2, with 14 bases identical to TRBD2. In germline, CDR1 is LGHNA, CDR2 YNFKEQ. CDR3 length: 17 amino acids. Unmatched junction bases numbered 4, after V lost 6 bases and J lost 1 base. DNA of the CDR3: TGTGCCAGCAGGCCCGGGACTAGCGGGGGGAACACCGGGGAGCTGTTTTTT. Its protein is CASRPGTSGGNTGELFF.

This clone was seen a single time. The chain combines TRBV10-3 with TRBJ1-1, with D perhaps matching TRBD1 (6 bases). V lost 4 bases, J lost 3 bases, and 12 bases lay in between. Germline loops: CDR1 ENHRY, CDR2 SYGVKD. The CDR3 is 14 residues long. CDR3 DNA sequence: TGTGCCATCAGTGTCACAGGGCAGGACACTGAAGCTTTCTTT. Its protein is CAISVTGQDTEAFF.

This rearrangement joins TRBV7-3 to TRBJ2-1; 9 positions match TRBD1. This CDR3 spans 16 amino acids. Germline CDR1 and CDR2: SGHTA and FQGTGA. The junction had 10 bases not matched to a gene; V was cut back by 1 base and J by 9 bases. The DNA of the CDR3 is TGTGCCAGCAGCTTAATTGGGACAGGGAATATGGGTGAGCAGTTCTTC. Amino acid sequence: CASSLIGTGNMGEQFF.

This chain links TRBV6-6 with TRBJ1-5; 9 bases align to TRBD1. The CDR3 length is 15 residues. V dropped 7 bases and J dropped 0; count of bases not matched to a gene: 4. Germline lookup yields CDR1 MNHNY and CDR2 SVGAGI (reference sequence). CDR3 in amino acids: CASTLTGGSNQPQHF. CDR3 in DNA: TGTGCCAGCACCCTGACAGGGGGTAGCAATCAGCCCCAGCATTTT.

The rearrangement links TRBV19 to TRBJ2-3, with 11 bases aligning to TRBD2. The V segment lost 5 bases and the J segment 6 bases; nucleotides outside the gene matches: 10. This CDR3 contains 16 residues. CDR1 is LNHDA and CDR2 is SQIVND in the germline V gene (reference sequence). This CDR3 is CASSAELAGDRDTQYF. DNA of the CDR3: TGTGCCAGTAGTGCAGAACTAGCGGGGGACCGGGATACGCAGTATTTT.

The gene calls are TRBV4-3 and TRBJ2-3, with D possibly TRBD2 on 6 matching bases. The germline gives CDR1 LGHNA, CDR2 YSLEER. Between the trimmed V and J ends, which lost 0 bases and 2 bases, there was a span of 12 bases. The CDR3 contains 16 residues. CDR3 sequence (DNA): TGCGCCAGCAGCCAAGATATTGGCGGGGTCACAGATACGCAGTATTTT. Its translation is CASSQDIGGVTDTQYF.

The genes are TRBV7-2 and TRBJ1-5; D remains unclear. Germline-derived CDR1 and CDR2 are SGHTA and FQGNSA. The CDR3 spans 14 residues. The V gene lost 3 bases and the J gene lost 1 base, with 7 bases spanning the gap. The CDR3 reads CASSLAGSNQPQHF. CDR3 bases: TGTGCCAGCAGCTTGGCAGGAAGCAATCAGCCCCAGCATTTT. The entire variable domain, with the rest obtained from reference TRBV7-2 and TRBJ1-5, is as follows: GAGVSQSPSNKVTEKGKDVELRCDPISGHTALYWYRQSLGQGLEFLIYFQGNSAPDKSGLPSDRFSAERTGGSVSTLTIQRTQQEDSAVYLCASSLAGSNQPQHFGDGTRLSIL.

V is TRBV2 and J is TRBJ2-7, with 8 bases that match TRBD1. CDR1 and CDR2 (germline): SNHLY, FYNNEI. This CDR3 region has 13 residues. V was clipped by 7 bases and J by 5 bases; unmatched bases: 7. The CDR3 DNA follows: TGTGCCAGCAACCAGGGACAGGTTGACGAGCAGTACTTC. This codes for CASNQGQVDEQYF.

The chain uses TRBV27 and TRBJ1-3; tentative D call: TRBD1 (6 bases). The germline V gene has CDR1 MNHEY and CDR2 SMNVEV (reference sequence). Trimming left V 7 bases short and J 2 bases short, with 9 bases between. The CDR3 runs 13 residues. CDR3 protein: CASTTGPGNTIYF. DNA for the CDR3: TGTGCCAGCACCACAGGGCCTGGAAACACCATATATTTT.